Following are 32 T cell receptor beta chains from one sample sequenced in a study of blood T cell repertoires in COVID-19. Generated by immunoSEQ multiplex PCR, the TCRdb table keeps only in-frame clones and is missing some. The sample yields around 100,000 clones, around 90% seen once. Sample: peripheral blood. These receptors all stem from a young man with acute or convalescent COVID-19.

The chain employs TRBV27 and TRBJ1-2; no firm D call. Trimming took off 6 bases at V and 0 bases at J, with 14 bases between the two ends. CDR3 length: 15 residues. Germline CDR1 is MNHEY and CDR2 is SMNVEV (reference sequence). CDR3 residues: CASSPWEGTNYGYTF. The CDR3 nucleotides read TGTGCCAGCAGCCCCTGGGAGGGTACTAACTATGGCTACACCTTC.

CDR3 protein: CASSMFSGGAGFNTGELFF. The CDR3 DNA follows: TGTGCCAGTAGTATGTTTAGCGGGGGGGCTGGATTCAACACCGGGGAGCTGTTTTTT. The chain combines TRBV19 with TRBJ2-2; 11 nucleotides agree with TRBD2. This CDR3 has 19 amino acids. Germline V gene lookup returns CDR1 LNHDA and CDR2 SQIVND (reference sequence). V dropped 3 bases and J dropped 2; count of bases not matched to a gene: 11. Together with reference TRBV19 and TRBJ2-2, the CDR3 gives the full variable domain: DGGITQSPKYLFRKEGQNVTLSCEQNLNHDAMYWYRQDPGQGLRLIYYSQIVNDFQKGDIAEGYSVSREKKESFPLTVTSAQKNPTAFYLCASSMFSGGAGFNTGELFFGEGSRLTVL.

The chain joins TRBV5-1 to TRBJ2-3, with a possible D match to TRBD2 (6 bases). This CDR3 has 13 amino acids. V lost 4 bases and J lost 4, with 10 bases in between. Germline-derived CDR1 and CDR2 are SGHRS and YFSETQ. The CDR3 DNA follows: TGCGCCAGCAGCCCATGGAGGGCAGATACGCAGTATTTT. It translates to CASSPWRADTQYF.

The CDR3 DNA reads TGTGCCAGCAGCTTACAACTAGCGGGAGGGAGCTCCTACAATGAGCAGTTCTTC. This sequence encodes CASSLQLAGGSSYNEQFF. This sequence joins TRBV11-2 and TRBJ2-1, with 13 nucleotides matching TRBD2. Germline V lookup: CDR1 SGHAT, CDR2 FQNNGV. The trim removed 2 bases at V and 0 bases at J, leaving 4 bases unmatched. This CDR3 has 18 amino acids.

This clone showed up just a few times. The chain combines TRBV9 with TRBJ1-1; D not resolved. Deletions cut 0 bases from V and 1 base from J, with 7 bases between. The germline CDR1 and CDR2 sequences are SGDLS and YYNGEE. The CDR3 contains 14 residues. Here the CDR3 reads CASSVDGWNTEAFF. The CDR3 DNA is TGTGCCAGCAGCGTAGACGGTTGGAACACTGAAGCTTTCTTT.

V and J are TRBV5-6 and TRBJ1-5, with no clear D. Trimming removed 2 bases at V and 1 base at J, with 10 bases between. This CDR3 region has 15 residues. Germline V gives CDR1 SGHDT, CDR2 YYEEEE. Written as DNA, the CDR3 is TGTGCCAGCAGCTTATCGTCCAGGAGCAATCAGCCCCAGCATTTT. The encoded protein is CASSLSSRSNQPQHF. Complete variable domain (other parts from reference TRBV5-6 and TRBJ1-5): DAGVTQSPTHLIKTRGQQVTLRCSPKSGHDTVSWYQQALGQGPQFIFQYYEEEERQRGNFPDRFSGHQFPNYSSELNVNALLLGDSALYLCASSLSSRSNQPQHFGDGTRLSIL.

The chain carries TRBV19 and TRBJ2-7; 7 nucleotides match TRBD2. The CDR3 is 13 residues long. Per germline, CDR1 LNHDA and CDR2 SQIVND (reference sequence). The V segment lost 6 bases and the J segment 2 bases; nucleotides outside the gene matches: 4. The CDR3: CASRDLAAYEQYF. DNA for the CDR3: TGTGCCAGTAGGGATCTAGCGGCCTACGAGCAGTACTTC. Full variable domain (rest looked up from reference TRBV19 and TRBJ2-7): DGGITQSPKYLFRKEGQNVTLSCEQNLNHDAMYWYRQDPGQGLRLIYYSQIVNDFQKGDIAEGYSVSREKKESFPLTVTSAQKNPTAFYLCASRDLAAYEQYFGPGTRLTVT.

Comments on this clone: A junction boundary mismatches the germline segment, possibly from a read error. This rearrangement joins TRBV27 to TRBJ1-2; TRBD1 might be the D (5 bases). CDR3 length: 13 amino acids. The germline gives CDR1 MNHEY, CDR2 SMNVEV (reference sequence). CDR3 amino acids: CASSLLGIRDLNF. CDR3 nucleotides: TGTGCCAGCAGTTTATTGGGAATCCGGGACTTAAACTTC.

This chain links TRBV30 with TRBJ1-2; a possible D gene is TRBD1 (5 bases). The V end was cut by 0 bases, the J end by 4 bases, with 18 bases between. The CDR3 runs 16 residues. Per the germline V gene, CDR1 is GTSNPN and CDR2 is SVGIG (reference sequence). The CDR3 loop is CAWSVRSLPGAYGYTF. The CDR3 nucleotides read TGTGCCTGGAGTGTACGGTCCCTCCCTGGGGCCTATGGCTACACCTTC.

The CDR3 loop is CASSAGGGGNQPQHF. The CDR3 DNA follows: TGTGCCAGCAGCGCTGGAGGGGGCGGCAATCAGCCCCAGCATTTT. V gene TRBV9 combines with J gene TRBJ1-5; 7 bases match TRBD1. This CDR3 comprises 15 residues. V lost 3 bases to trimming and J lost 2 bases; unmatched junction nucleotides: 5. The germline CDR1 and CDR2 sequences are SGDLS and YYNGEE.

This sequence joins TRBV4-1 and TRBJ2-1; 7 nucleotides line up with TRBD1. CDR1 is MGHRA, CDR2 YSYEKL, per germline. There are 15 residues in the CDR3. J lost 7 bases, V lost 3 bases, and 9 bases had no gene match. CDR3 amino acids: CASSQPGQNLNEQFF. The CDR3 DNA follows: TGCGCCAGCAGCCAGCCGGGACAGAACTTAAATGAGCAGTTCTTC.

This chain connects TRBV6-6 to TRBJ1-1; D not certain. V was clipped by 0 bases and J by 11 bases, with 10 bases between them. Per germline, CDR1 MNHNY and CDR2 SVGAGI (reference sequence). The CDR3 is 12 amino acids. CDR3 sequence reads: CASSYSDSPAFF. In nucleotides, the CDR3 is TGTGCCAGCAGTTACTCCGACTCTCCGGCTTTCTTT.

The gene calls are TRBV14 and TRBJ1-2; TRBD1 matches at 8 bases. The CDR3 totals 15 residues. V was pared by 2 bases and J by 7 bases, with 9 bases of the junction left unmatched. From germline, CDR1 is SGHDN and CDR2 FVKESK. In nucleotides, the CDR3 is TGTGCCAGCAGCCAAACAGGGGGGCTCAAAGGTGGCTACACCTTC. Its translation is CASSQTGGLKGGYTF.

J is TRBJ1-1 and V is TRBV30; no clear D. The germline V gene encodes CDR1 GTSNPN and CDR2 SVGIG (reference sequence). This CDR3 is 13 amino acids long. Trimming shortened V by 0 bases and J by 2 bases, and 7 bases separated the two germline ends. The CDR3 loop reads CAWSVVANTEAFF. In nucleotides, the CDR3 is TGTGCCTGGAGTGTAGTGGCTAACACTGAAGCTTTCTTT.

Notes on this clone: Different DNA sequences within this sample yield the same CDR3. The gene calls are TRBV18 and TRBJ2-5; no firm D call. This CDR3 comprises 11 residues. Trimming removed 4 bases from V and 3 bases from J, with 3 bases in between. Germline V gene data show CDR1 as KGHSH and CDR2 as LQKENI. Here the CDR3 DNA reads TGTGCCAGCTCACTAGAAGAGACCCAGTACTTC. Amino acids: CASSLEETQYF.

This clone has only one observation. V is TRBV12-3 or TRBV12-4 and J is TRBJ1-2; D possibly corresponds to TRBD1 (5 bases). Deletions cut 3 bases from V and 8 bases from J, with 13 bases between. This CDR3 has 13 amino acids. The CDR3 region has the DNA TGTGCCAGCAGTTTGGGCAGGGAACGAGGCTACACCTTC. Residues: CASSLGRERGYTF.

The chain recombines TRBV30 with TRBJ2-7, with TRBD1 identical over 8 bases. The CDR3 contains 12 residues. V was pared by 1 base and J by 6 bases, with 2 bases of the junction left unmatched. Germline CDR1 GTSNPN, CDR2 SVGIG (reference sequence). The CDR3 DNA follows: TGTGCCTGGAGTGGGGACAGGTTCGAGCAGTACTTC. This sequence encodes CAWSGDRFEQYF.

This sequence joins TRBV10-3 and TRBJ1-1, with D perhaps matching TRBD1 (6 bases). V lost 3 bases and J 1 base, leaving 9 bases between the germline ends. Germline CDR1 is ENHRY and CDR2 is SYGVKD. CDR3 length: 14 residues. The CDR3 nucleotides read TGTGCCATCAGTGACAGACAGGCGAACACTGAAGCTTTCTTT. It specifies CAISDRQANTEAFF.

The chain is built from TRBV6-5 and TRBJ2-7; possibly TRBD1 for D (6 bases). V was clipped by 6 bases and J by 4 bases, with 16 bases between them. This CDR3 is 14 amino acids long. Germline V lookup: CDR1 MNHEY, CDR2 SVGAGI. DNA for the CDR3: TGTGCCAGCAGGTCCGACAGGTTATCATACGAGCAGTACTTC. It yields the protein CASRSDRLSYEQYF.

The rearrangement uses TRBV5-1 and TRBJ1-4; possible D gene TRBD1, 6 bases. Per germline, CDR1 SGHRS and CDR2 YFSETQ. The V end lost 2 bases, the J end lost 0 bases, and 11 bases lay between the germline ends. The CDR3 covers 16 residues. Here the CDR3 DNA reads TGCGCCAGCAGCTTTTTGTCAGGGGCAACTAATGAAAAACTGTTTTTT. Protein product: CASSFLSGATNEKLFF.

This chain uses TRBV27 with TRBJ1-6; D is uncertain. The ends were cut back, 5 bases at V and 7 bases at J, with 9 bases in the middle. The CDR3 covers 13 residues. The germline V gene has CDR1 MNHEY and CDR2 SMNVEV (reference sequence). CDR3 bases: TGTGCCAGCAGTGTACAGACCAATTCACCCCTCCACTTT. As protein: CASSVQTNSPLHF.

The chain links TRBV7-2 to TRBJ2-7, with 9 bases aligning to TRBD1. Germline-derived CDR1 and CDR2 are SGHTA and FQGNSA. This CDR3 has 14 amino acids. V shed 3 bases and J 3 bases; nucleotides not matched to a gene: 3. For the CDR3, the DNA is TGTGCCAGCAGCTTGGGGACAGGGCTCTACGAGCAGTACTTC. Translating gives CASSLGTGLYEQYF.

This chain links TRBV3-1 (or the pseudogene TRBV3-2) with TRBJ2-7; tentatively, D is TRBD2 (5 bases). V was pared by 1 base and J by 5 bases, with 12 bases between. The CDR3 loop spans 14 amino acids. CDR1 LGHDT and CDR2 YNNKEL come from the germline V gene (reference sequence). CDR3 coding DNA: TGTGCCAGCAGCCAAGGGTCAGCGGACGACGAGCAGTACTTC. Translating gives CASSQGSADDEQYF.

The chain carries TRBV4-1 and TRBJ2-1, with no clear D. V was clipped by 1 base and J by 0 bases, with 7 bases between them. Germline CDR1 reads MGHRA; CDR2 reads YSYEKL. The CDR3 is 15 amino acids. The CDR3 DNA sequence: TGCGCCAGCAGCCAAGTTCGGAGCTCCTACAATGAGCAGTTCTTC. Its translation is CASSQVRSSYNEQFF.

The chain employs TRBV2 and TRBJ2-7, with 8 bases fitting TRBD1. The CDR3 covers 14 residues. Germline-derived CDR1 and CDR2 are SNHLY and FYNNEI. J lost 5 bases, V lost 7 bases, and 10 bases had no gene match. CDR3 DNA: TGTGCCAGCAAATTAAGACAGGGGCTCCACGAGCAGTACTTC. Amino acid sequence: CASKLRQGLHEQYF.

V usage is TRBV10-2 and J usage is TRBJ1-6, with 7 bases matching TRBD1. The CDR3 is 17 amino acids. V dropped 2 bases and J dropped 6; count of bases not matched to a gene: 10. The germline CDR1 and CDR2 sequences are WSHSY and SAAADI. The CDR3 protein is CASSERVGEGANSPLHF. The DNA for the CDR3 is TGCGCCAGCAGTGAGAGAGTCGGTGAGGGGGCTAATTCACCCCTCCACTTT.

The chain uses TRBV5-1 and TRBJ2-7; 7 nucleotides agree with TRBD1. CDR3 length equals 14 residues. The V and J ends lost 4 bases and 0 bases, in that order; junction bases with no gene match: 4. The germline gives CDR1 SGHRS, CDR2 YFSETQ. This CDR3 reads CASSRDSLSYEQYF. The CDR3 DNA follows: TGCGCCAGCAGCCGGGACAGCCTCTCCTACGAGCAGTACTTC.

This chain joins TRBV18 and TRBJ2-3; 9 nucleotides agree with TRBD2. The CDR3 consists of 15 residues. Trimming took 4 bases from V and 3 from J; bases not matched to a gene: 5. The germline V gene has CDR1 KGHSH and CDR2 LQKENI. The CDR3 DNA is TGTGCCAGCTCACGTTCAGCGGGAGGTACAGATACGCAGTATTTT. Translation gives CASSRSAGGTDTQYF.

The V and J genes are TRBV19 and TRBJ1-1, with 9 bases identical to TRBD1. Germline-derived CDR1 and CDR2 are LNHDA and SQIVND (reference sequence). Trimming took 6 bases from V and 5 from J; bases not matched to a gene: 13. The CDR3 contains 16 residues. The CDR3 region has the DNA TGTGCCAGTAGCCGCGGACAGGGGATAGGGGGTACTGAAGCTTTCTTT. Protein product: CASSRGQGIGGTEAFF.

The chain links TRBV5-6 to TRBJ2-5; 9 positions match TRBD1. CDR1 and CDR2 from the germline V gene are SGHDT and YYEEEE. This CDR3 spans 14 amino acids. Trimming took 5 bases from V and 1 from J; bases not matched to a gene: 3. CDR3 amino acids: CASSLTGGQETQYF. The CDR3 DNA reads TGTGCCAGCAGTCTGACAGGGGGCCAAGAGACCCAGTACTTC.

J is TRBJ2-3 and V is TRBV5-4; 7 bases agree with TRBD2. The CDR3 has 14 residues. Germline lookup yields CDR1 SGHNT and CDR2 YYREEE (reference sequence). With 6 bases clipped from V and 0 bases from J, the junction kept 4 bases outside the gene matches. The CDR3 protein is CASTPGGSTDTQYF. As DNA, the CDR3 is TGTGCCAGCACCCCCGGGGGGAGCACAGATACGCAGTATTTT.

This clone was picked up one time. The CDR3 loop reads CASSYSTGANVLTF. The DNA of the CDR3 is TGCGCCAGCAGTTACTCAACTGGGGCCAACGTCCTGACTTTC. J is TRBJ2-6 and V is TRBV10-2; D not resolved. Germline V gene data show CDR1 as WSHSY and CDR2 as SAAADI. The CDR3 consists of 14 residues. Deletions cut 5 bases from V and 2 bases from J, with 7 bases between.